A single sample gave rise to the 30 T cell receptor beta chains below, sequenced in a study of blood T cell repertoires in COVID-19. Libraries were prepared by immunoSEQ multiplex PCR; TCRdb keeps only in-frame clonotypes and omits some of them. There are hundreds of thousands of clones in the sample; approximately 88% occur only once, and around 2.1% lies in the top ten. The sequenced material came from PBMCs or T cells enriched from blood (not recorded which). These receptor sequences come from a middle-aged woman with acute COVID-19.

The chain recombines TRBV4-1 with TRBJ1-2; a weak D match, TRBD1 (5 bases). Per the germline V gene, CDR1 is MGHRA and CDR2 is YSYEKL. This CDR3 is 17 amino acids long. Trimming cost V 4 bases and J 5 bases, with 23 bases left between them. The CDR3 here is CASSLDLTAISLYGYTF. In DNA form, the CDR3 reads TGCGCCAGCAGCCTAGACTTGACAGCCATCTCCCTTTATGGCTACACCTTC.

This clone occurred once. The chain has TRBV6-5 and TRBJ1-1; 8 bases match TRBD1. Germline V gene data show CDR1 as MNHEY and CDR2 as SVGAGI. The ends lost 6 bases at V and 6 bases at J; junction bases unmatched: 12. The CDR3 loop spans 15 amino acids. In nucleotides, the CDR3 is TGTGCCAGCAGCCCACAACAGGGGGTATTTGCTGAAGCTTTCTTT. Protein: CASSPQQGVFAEAFF.

Comments on this clone: At one boundary the junction diverges from the germline segment, which might be a read error. The chain couples TRBV10-3 to TRBJ1-1; 8 nucleotides match TRBD1. The germline V gene encodes CDR1 ENHRY and CDR2 SYGVKD. This CDR3 has 13 amino acids. The DNA for the CDR3 is TGTGCCGTCAGCTCCGGACAGGGCACTGAAGCTTTCTTT. This gives the protein CAVSSGQGTEAFF.

This clone is a singleton in its sample. V is TRBV11-2 and J is TRBJ2-7; 9 positions match TRBD2. V trimming: 1 base; J trimming: 3 bases; junction bases outside the gene matches: 7. The CDR3 is made up of 16 amino acids. Germline V CDR1 and CDR2: SGHAT, FQNNGV. The CDR3 DNA is TGTGCCAGCAGCTTAGGTCCAGCGGGGGGAAACTACGAGCAGTACTTC. This gives the protein CASSLGPAGGNYEQYF.

This chain joins TRBV4-1 and TRBJ2-1; D is unresolved. Trimming cost V 8 bases and J 2 bases, with 13 bases left between them. Germline CDR1 and CDR2: MGHRA and YSYEKL. The CDR3 has 14 amino acids. The CDR3 DNA reads as TGCGCCAGCCGATACTCCCGAACCTACAATGAGCAGTTCTTC. Amino acids: CASRYSRTYNEQFF.

With respect to this clone: Different DNA sequences within this sample yield the same CDR3. V and J are TRBV10-3 and TRBJ2-2, with 7 bases that match TRBD1. V lost 6 bases and J lost 0; bases outside the gene matches: 1. Germline CDR1 and CDR2: ENHRY and SYGVKD. The CDR3 is 14 amino acids. DNA of the CDR3: TGTGCCATCAGAGGGACAGCGAACACCGGGGAGCTGTTTTTT. Translation: CAIRGTANTGELFF.

The chain combines TRBV6-1 with TRBJ2-3; 11 bases agree with TRBD2. The CDR3 length is 17 residues. After removal of 1 base from V and 5 bases from J, the junction contained 8 bases not matched to a gene. Germline V gives CDR1 MNHNS, CDR2 SASEGT. CDR3 residues: CASSEGWLAGGEDTQYF. CDR3 nucleotides: TGTGCCAGCAGTGAAGGGTGGCTAGCGGGGGGTGAAGATACGCAGTATTTT.

The V and J genes are TRBV4-1 and TRBJ1-1; 11 bases fit TRBD1. This CDR3 region has 16 residues. Per the germline V gene, CDR1 is MGHRA and CDR2 is YSYEKL. V lost 3 bases to trimming and J lost 3 bases; unmatched junction nucleotides: 6. CDR3 in amino acids: CASSQDRGPRDTEAFF. The CDR3 nucleotides read TGCGCCAGCAGCCAGGACAGGGGGCCTAGGGACACTGAAGCTTTCTTT.

The chain employs TRBV12-5 and TRBJ2-7; D is perhaps TRBD2 (6 bases). The CDR3 covers 11 residues. V was pared by 6 bases and J by 3 bases, with 6 bases between. Per germline, CDR1 LGHNT and CDR2 FRNRAP. This chain's CDR3 is CASGDYYEQYF. Here the CDR3 DNA reads TGTGCTAGTGGGGACTACTACGAGCAGTACTTC. Based on the CDR3 plus reference TRBV12-5 and TRBJ2-7, the full variable domain is DARVTQTPRHKVTEMGQEVTMRCQPILGHNTVFWYRQTMMQGLELLAYFRNRAPLDDSGMPKDRFSAEMPDATLATLKIQPSEPRDSAVYFCASGDYYEQYFGPGTRLTVT.

This clone came up once. The chain carries TRBV29-1 and TRBJ2-3; TRBD1 matches 7 bases. The germline V gene encodes CDR1 SQVTM and CDR2 ANQGSEA. V shed 8 bases, J shed 2 bases, and the junction held 10 bases outside the gene matches. The CDR3 extends over 14 amino acids. CDR3 sequence (DNA): TGCAGCTCCCTCCGGGACAGTACCACAGATACGCAGTATTTT. Its translation: CSSLRDSTTDTQYF.

This rearrangement joins TRBV7-6 to TRBJ1-5; D is perhaps TRBD1 (5 bases). The V end was cut by 1 base, the J end by 0 bases, with 7 bases between. CDR1 and CDR2 (germline): SGHVS, FNYEAQ. The CDR3 length is 15 residues. The CDR3 loop reads CASSLGTSSNQPQHF. The DNA for the CDR3 is TGTGCCAGCAGCTTAGGGACAAGTAGCAATCAGCCCCAGCATTTT.

The V call is TRBV4-2, the J call TRBJ2-3; TRBD2 aligns across 11 bases. Trimming at V came to 0 bases and at J to 7 bases, leaving 9 bases not matched to a gene. The V gene's germline CDR1 is LGHNA and CDR2 YNFKEQ. The CDR3 extends over 17 amino acids. The CDR3 is CASSQDLAGGTGNTQYF. The CDR3 nucleotides are TGTGCCAGCAGCCAAGATCTAGCGGGGGGCACGGGGAATACGCAGTATTTT.

The chain combines TRBV3-1 (or the pseudogene TRBV3-2) with TRBJ2-3; D not certain. Trimming took off 5 bases at V and 0 bases at J, with 6 bases between the two ends. The germline gives CDR1 LGHDT, CDR2 YNNKEL (reference sequence). The CDR3 is made up of 13 amino acids. The CDR3 DNA follows: TGTGCCAGCAGCTTGTCTAGCACAGATACGCAGTATTTT. The encoded protein is CASSLSSTDTQYF.

The V call is TRBV19, the J call TRBJ2-2; 10 bases match TRBD2. Trimming at V came to 5 bases and at J to 3 bases, leaving 3 bases not matched to a gene. The CDR3 is 15 residues long. CDR1 and CDR2 from the germline V gene are LNHDA and SQIVND (reference sequence). The CDR3 is CASSLSGGYTGELFF. For the CDR3, the DNA is TGTGCCAGTAGTCTTAGCGGGGGGTACACCGGGGAGCTGTTTTTT.

This clone was found once. The chain links TRBV30 to TRBJ1-5; no firm D call. Looked up from germline, CDR1 is GTSNPN and CDR2 is SVGIG (reference sequence). With 3 bases removed from V and 5 bases from J, the gap between germline ends came to 11 bases. The CDR3 is 13 amino acids. CDR3 sequence (DNA): TGTGCCTGGAGCCGGAGCGAGGATCAGCCCCAGCATTTT. It is translated as CAWSRSEDQPQHF. Full variable domain (outside the CDR3, taken from reference TRBV30 and TRBJ1-5): SQTIHQWPATLVQPVGSPLSLECTVEGTSNPNLYWYRQAAGRGLQLLFYSVGIGQISSEVPQNLSASRPQDRQFILSSKKLLLSDSGFYLCAWSRSEDQPQHFGDGTRLSIL.

This rearrangement joins TRBV20-1 to TRBJ1-5; 7 nucleotides line up with TRBD1. Germline V gene sequence: CDR1 DFQATT, CDR2 SNEGSKA (reference sequence). CDR3 length: 15 residues. The J segment lost 2 bases and the V segment lost 3 bases, leaving 7 bases of the junction unmatched. CDR3 loop: CSASSGTEGNQPQHF. CDR3 coding DNA: TGCAGTGCTAGTTCCGGGACAGAGGGCAATCAGCCCCAGCATTTT.

CDR3 sequence reads: CASSLGLAGDYEQYF. DNA for the CDR3: TGCGCCAGCAGCTTGGGCCTAGCGGGGGATTACGAGCAGTACTTC. The chain employs TRBV5-1 and TRBJ2-7; TRBD2 aligns across 10 bases. The germline V gene has CDR1 SGHRS and CDR2 YFSETQ. J was trimmed by 4 bases and V by 0 bases; bases with no gene match: 4. The CDR3 extends over 15 amino acids.

This clone was seen once. The DNA of the CDR3 is TGTGCCAGCAGTTTAGTGACAGGGGCACGGAACACTGAAGCTTTCTTT. Translated, it gives CASSLVTGARNTEAFF. This chain uses TRBV27 with TRBJ1-1; 8 nucleotides line up with TRBD1. V dropped 2 bases and J dropped 1; count of bases not matched to a gene: 6. The CDR3 length is 16 residues. Germline-derived CDR1 and CDR2 are MNHEY and SMNVEV (reference sequence).

This clone occurred once. The rearrangement joins TRBV6-5 to TRBJ1-4, with TRBD1 matching 7 bases. The CDR3 has 14 amino acids. After removal of 0 bases from V and 7 bases from J, the junction contained 2 bases not matched to a gene. The V gene's germline CDR1 is MNHEY and CDR2 SVGAGI. The CDR3 DNA is TGTGCCAGCAGTTACTCGGCAGGGGGTGAAAAACTGTTTTTT. It specifies CASSYSAGGEKLFF.

V is TRBV30 and J is TRBJ1-6; 8 bases fit TRBD1. With 2 bases clipped from V and 7 bases from J, the junction kept 1 base outside the gene matches. Germline CDR1 GTSNPN, CDR2 SVGIG (reference sequence). CDR3 size: 13 residues. The CDR3 spells CAWSSGGNSPLHF. The CDR3, as DNA: TGTGCCTGGAGTTCAGGGGGCAATTCACCCCTCCACTTT.

The chain couples TRBV2 to TRBJ1-5; TRBD1 is a possible D gene (6 bases). The CDR3 sequence is 13 residues long. V was clipped by 11 bases and J by 3 bases, with 14 bases between them. Germline-derived CDR1 and CDR2 are SNHLY and FYNNEI. The CDR3 region is CAGSTGNNQPQHF. In DNA form, the CDR3 reads TGTGCCGGCTCCACAGGGAACAATCAGCCCCAGCATTTT.

CDR3 in amino acids: CASSLEVWAAFF. DNA for the CDR3: TGCGCCAGCAGCTTGGAGGTGTGGGCAGCTTTCTTT. This rearrangement joins TRBV5-1 to TRBJ1-1; no clear D gene. The CDR3 totals 12 residues. Germline values: CDR1 SGHRS, CDR2 YFSETQ. V was pared by 0 bases and J by 10 bases, with 10 bases between.

The rearrangement links TRBV13 to TRBJ1-2, with 7 positions matching TRBD1. This CDR3 is 19 amino acids long. Germline values: CDR1 PRHDT, CDR2 FYEKMQ (reference sequence). V lost 5 bases, J lost 3 bases, and 21 bases stayed unmatched. The CDR3 spells CASSLVVQDRTQDYYGYTF. The DNA of the CDR3 is TGTGCCAGCAGCCTAGTTGTCCAGGACAGGACGCAAGATTACTATGGCTACACCTTC.

This chain links TRBV20-1 with TRBJ1-1; maybe TRBD1 (5 bases). The V gene's germline CDR1 is DFQATT and CDR2 SNEGSKA (reference sequence). The CDR3 is 13 residues long. V was trimmed by 3 bases and J by 4 bases, leaving 12 bases between them. In DNA form, the CDR3 reads TGCAGTGCTAGTCGCACCCAGGGCACTGAAGCTTTCTTT. Translating it yields CSASRTQGTEAFF.

The J gene is TRBJ1-5, the V gene TRBV4-2, with 7 bases aligning to TRBD1. The CDR3 contains 15 residues. The trim removed 4 bases at V and 0 bases at J, leaving 3 bases unmatched. CDR1 is LGHNA, CDR2 YNFKEQ, per germline. CDR3 in DNA: TGTGCCAGCAGCCTATGGGACAGTAGCAATCAGCCCCAGCATTTT. Encoded protein: CASSLWDSSNQPQHF.

The rearrangement links TRBV5-6 to TRBJ2-1; D is unresolved. The V end lost 3 bases, the J end lost 6 bases, and 19 bases lay between the germline ends. CDR3 length: 16 amino acids. Germline CDR1 reads SGHDT; CDR2 reads YYEEEE. Here the CDR3 DNA reads TGTGCCAGCAGCTCCACTTATGTGTTGACTCCCAATGAGCAGTTCTTC. Translating gives CASSSTYVLTPNEQFF.

This clone was seen once. This chain uses TRBV19 with TRBJ2-7; a possible D gene is TRBD2 (6 bases). This CDR3 is built from 13 residues. The V and J ends lost 8 bases and 6 bases respectively, with 17 bases between them. Germline V gives CDR1 LNHDA, CDR2 SQIVND (reference sequence). The CDR3 loop is CASGSRPGVEQYF. In nucleotides, the CDR3 is TGTGCCAGTGGCTCTCGACCGGGGGTCGAGCAGTACTTC.

Comment on this clone: One junction end disagrees with the germline gene, perhaps due to a read error. The chain combines TRBV12-3 or TRBV12-4 with TRBJ2-3, with D possibly matching TRBD2 (6 bases). CDR3 length: 12 amino acids. The DNA of the CDR3 is TGTGCCAGCAACCAACCGGGACTCGCTTTACATTTT. This codes for CASNQPGLALHF.

The rearrangement uses TRBV5-1 and TRBJ2-7; the D gene is possibly TRBD2 (6 bases). Germline V lookup: CDR1 SGHRS, CDR2 YFSETQ. The germline V and J ends were trimmed by 4 bases and 2 bases, with 16 bases remaining between them. This CDR3 spans 15 amino acids. In DNA, the CDR3 is TGCGCCAGCAGCGAGGACTATACTATTACCTACGAGCAGTACTTC. It is translated as CASSEDYTITYEQYF. The variable domain in full, with the rest retrieved from reference TRBV5-1 and TRBJ2-7, is KAGVTQTPRYLIKTRGQQVTLSCSPISGHRSVSWYQQTPGQGLQFLFEYFSETQRNKGNFPGRFSGRQFSNSRSEMNVSTLELGDSALYLCASSEDYTITYEQYFGPGTRLTVT.

This clone is a singleton in its sample. The chain carries TRBV11-2 and TRBJ1-1; no clear D. Germline CDR1 reads SGHAT; CDR2 reads FQNNGV. V lost 7 bases and J 2 bases, leaving 14 bases between the germline ends. This CDR3 has 14 amino acids. Here the CDR3 DNA reads TGTGCCAGCAAAGTCTACGGAGGTAACACTGAAGCTTTCTTT. This encodes CASKVYGGNTEAFF. Based on the CDR3 plus reference TRBV11-2 and TRBJ1-1, the full variable domain is EAGVAQSPRYKIIEKRQSVAFWCNPISGHATLYWYQQILGQGPKLLIQFQNNGVVDDSQLPKDRFSAERLKGVDSTLKIQPAKLEDSAVYLCASKVYGGNTEAFFGQGTRLTVV.